The 27 T cell receptor beta chains below come from one sample, sequenced in a study of early T cells in non-severe SARS-CoV-2 infection. Each CDR3 protein is one row after TCRdb ran MiXCR on the 5' RACE reads. The table has 90,000 to 130,000 distinct CDR3 sequences, over 10% seen once. This specimen consisted of whole blood, obtained at baseline. These receptors came from an adult who was a healthcare worker with PCR-confirmed SARS-CoV-2 infection or an uninfected control (not recorded which).

This clonotype was recorded many times. The genes are TRBV7-9 and TRBJ2-3, with D possibly TRBD1 on 5 matching bases. The CDR3 sequence is 18 residues long. The germline V gene has CDR1 SEHNR and CDR2 FQNEAQ (reference sequence). The V gene lost 0 bases and the J gene lost 4 bases, with 20 bases spanning the gap. For the CDR3, the DNA is TGTGCCAGCAGCTTAGCGCCTACGAACAGGATTTGGGCAGATACGCAGTATTTT. It yields the protein CASSLAPTNRIWADTQYF.

This clonotype was seen at least ten times. The V gene is TRBV10-3, the J gene TRBJ1-2; possibly TRBD1 for D (5 bases). V lost 6 bases to trimming and J lost 2 bases, with 10 bases between them. Germline V gives CDR1 ENHRY, CDR2 SYGVKD. The CDR3 loop spans 13 amino acids. The CDR3 DNA reads as TGTGCCATCAGATACGACAGCAACTATGGCTACACCTTC. This encodes CAIRYDSNYGYTF.

This rearrangement joins TRBV6-5 to TRBJ1-2; a possible D gene is TRBD1 (5 bases). The V and J ends lost 4 bases and 5 bases respectively, with 5 bases between them. Germline CDR1 is MNHEY and CDR2 is SVGAGI. This CDR3 comprises 11 residues. In nucleotides, the CDR3 is TGTGCCAGCAGTTGGGGGTATGGCTACACCTTC. It specifies CASSWGYGYTF.

This clonotype was found many times. This chain links TRBV7-9 with TRBJ1-1; D is unresolved. In germline, CDR1 is SEHNR, CDR2 FQNEAQ (reference sequence). Trimming stripped 3 bases from V and 1 base from J, with 6 bases between. This CDR3 has 13 amino acids. CDR3 sequence reads: CASSFNRNTEAFF. DNA for the CDR3: TGTGCCAGCAGCTTCAACAGGAACACTGAAGCTTTCTTT.

The V gene is TRBV6-5, the J gene TRBJ2-7; TRBD1 or TRBD2 may be the D gene (5 bases each). The germline gives CDR1 MNHEY, CDR2 SVGAGI. The CDR3 loop spans 12 amino acids. Trimming took off 8 bases at V and 2 bases at J, with 10 bases between the two ends. The CDR3 sequence: CASRGLAYEQYF. The CDR3 DNA follows: TGTGCCAGCCGGGGCCTAGCCTACGAGCAGTACTTC.

This clonotype came up a few times. The CDR3 is CASSSGTRYNEQFF. CDR3 bases: TGTGCCAGCAGTTCCGGGACCAGATACAATGAGCAGTTCTTC. The chain recombines TRBV6-6 with TRBJ2-1; D is possibly TRBD1 or TRBD2 (5 bases each). The CDR3 totals 14 residues. Trimming removed 4 bases from V and 4 bases from J, with 11 bases in between. Germline V gene sequence: CDR1 MNHNY, CDR2 SVGAGI (reference sequence).

This clonotype has at least ten counts. The chain is built from TRBV12-3 or TRBV12-4 and TRBJ1-1; a weak D match, TRBD1 (6 bases). Between the trimmed V and J ends, which lost 3 bases and 0 bases, there was a span of 14 bases. The CDR3 contains 16 residues. For the CDR3, the DNA is TGTGCCAGCAGTTTGTCTGGGACAAGGATGAACACTGAAGCTTTCTTT. It specifies CASSLSGTRMNTEAFF.

The CDR3 spells CASSSRGYNQPQHF. The CDR3 region has the DNA TGTGCCAGCAGTTCCAGGGGTTACAATCAGCCCCAGCATTTT. The rearrangement links TRBV12-3 or TRBV12-4 to TRBJ1-5, with a tentative D call TRBD1 (6 bases). The CDR3 runs 14 residues. V lost 4 bases and J lost 3, with 10 bases in between.

V is TRBV3-1 and J is TRBJ2-7; 10 bases align to TRBD2. V was clipped by 4 bases and J by 3 bases; unmatched bases: 3. The germline CDR1 and CDR2 sequences are LGHDT and YNNKEL (reference sequence). The CDR3 has 14 amino acids. The DNA for the CDR3 is TGTGCCAGCAGCCCCGGGACTAGCGTCTACGAGCAGTACTTC. It yields the protein CASSPGTSVYEQYF.

At least ten counts were recorded for this clonotype. The J gene is TRBJ1-2, the V gene TRBV11-2, with 10 bases that match TRBD1. Germline V lookup: CDR1 SGHAT, CDR2 FQNNGV. Trimming at V came to 3 bases and at J to 4 bases, leaving 8 bases not matched to a gene. This CDR3 contains 16 residues. In DNA, the CDR3 is TGTGCCAGCAGCTTTGACGCCGGGACAGGGGTCTATGGCTACACCTTC. It codes for CASSFDAGTGVYGYTF.

The chain recombines TRBV6-1 with TRBJ1-4; no firm D call. The germline V and J ends were trimmed by 4 bases and 13 bases, with 13 bases remaining between them. Germline-derived CDR1 and CDR2 are MNHNS and SASEGT. The CDR3 is 12 amino acids. As DNA, the CDR3 is TGTGCCAGCAGTGCCCGGGTCCTCACACTGTTTTTT. This sequence encodes CASSARVLTLFF.

In this sample, this clonotype turned up a few times. This chain links TRBV9 with TRBJ2-3; no clear D. V lost 0 bases and J 6 bases, leaving 8 bases between the germline ends. CDR3 length: 13 amino acids. Germline loops: CDR1 SGDLS, CDR2 YYNGEE. DNA of the CDR3: TGTGCCAGCAGCGTAGGACTTCCCGATACGCAGTATTTT. It yields the protein CASSVGLPDTQYF.

In this sample, this clonotype turned up many times. The gene calls are TRBV6-1 and TRBJ2-7; 9 nucleotides agree with TRBD2. Looked up from germline, CDR1 is MNHNS and CDR2 is SASEGT. Trimming cost V 6 bases and J 2 bases; bases outside gene matches: 11. CDR3 size: 16 residues. The CDR3 loop is CASRPSLAGETYEQYF. The CDR3 DNA follows: TGTGCCAGCAGGCCATCTTTAGCGGGGGAAACCTACGAGCAGTACTTC.

V and J are TRBV7-2 and TRBJ2-7, with 7 bases aligning to TRBD1. The CDR3 has 15 residues. Germline CDR1 reads SGHTA; CDR2 reads FQGNSA. V shed 0 bases and J 3 bases; nucleotides not matched to a gene: 5. The CDR3 loop reads CASSLATGQLYEQYF. The DNA for the CDR3 is TGTGCCAGCAGCTTAGCGACAGGGCAGCTCTACGAGCAGTACTTC.

This clonotype was seen a few times. The rearrangement links TRBV3-1 to TRBJ2-3, with 7 positions matching TRBD2. V dropped 0 bases and J dropped 0; count of bases not matched to a gene: 12. From germline, CDR1 is LGHDT and CDR2 YNNKEL (reference sequence). The CDR3 spans 19 residues. CDR3 amino acids: CASSQDRGKGGRSTDTQYF. CDR3 coding DNA: TGTGCCAGCAGCCAAGATAGGGGTAAGGGAGGGAGGAGCACAGATACGCAGTATTTT.

The rearrangement links TRBV28 to TRBJ2-3, with no clear D. The CDR3 length is 15 residues. V was shortened by 2 bases and J by 2 bases, with 11 bases between the two germline ends. CDR1 and CDR2 from the germline V gene are MDHEN and SYDVKM. CDR3 bases: TGTGCCAGCAGTTTAGGGCGGTCCAACACAGATACGCAGTATTTT. It translates to CASSLGRSNTDTQYF.

This clonotype has ten or more counts. The chain has TRBV6-5 and TRBJ1-2, with 9 positions matching TRBD1. The trim removed 2 bases at V and 3 bases at J, leaving 4 bases unmatched. In germline, CDR1 is MNHEY, CDR2 SVGAGI. This CDR3 has 15 residues. The CDR3 loop reads CASSYRTGVDYGYTF. The CDR3 DNA sequence: TGTGCCAGCAGTTACAGGACAGGGGTAGACTATGGCTACACCTTC.

This clonotype appeared a few times. The genes are TRBV5-6 and TRBJ2-2; 11 nucleotides align to TRBD2. The germline V gene has CDR1 SGHDT and CDR2 YYEEEE. Trimming took 5 bases from V and 2 from J; bases not matched to a gene: 2. CDR3 size: 15 residues. Here the CDR3 reads CASRGLAANTGELFF. CDR3 in DNA: TGTGCCAGCAGGGGACTAGCGGCCAACACCGGGGAGCTGTTTTTT.

This clonotype came up many times. V is TRBV18 and J is TRBJ2-7, with D possibly called TRBD1 or TRBD2 (5 bases each). V was trimmed by 4 bases and J by 5 bases, leaving 15 bases between them. The germline CDR1 and CDR2 sequences are KGHSH and LQKENI. The CDR3 has 14 amino acids. The CDR3 spells CASSLSGTNNEQYF. For the CDR3, the DNA is TGTGCCAGCTCACTATCCGGGACGAACAACGAGCAGTACTTC.

This clonotype was observed at least ten times. This chain connects TRBV12-3 or TRBV12-4 to TRBJ1-3; tentatively, D is TRBD1 (5 bases). The length of the CDR3 is 16 residues. V lost 3 bases and J 2 bases, leaving 14 bases between the germline ends. The CDR3 DNA reads TGTGCCAGCAGTTTCGCAAGGTCGGGGCCTGGAAACACCATATATTTT. As protein: CASSFARSGPGNTIYF.

The gene calls are TRBV7-3 and TRBJ2-1, with a possible D match to TRBD2 (5 bases). The CDR3 is 14 amino acids. Germline V CDR1 and CDR2: SGHTA, FQGTGA. V was clipped by 0 bases and J by 6 bases, with 9 bases between them. The CDR3 sequence is CASSLTSSFNEQFF. CDR3 in DNA: TGTGCCAGCAGCTTAACTTCTAGCTTCAATGAGCAGTTCTTC.

This clonotype has a handful of counts. J is TRBJ1-2 and V is TRBV29-1, with TRBD1 as a possible D gene (5 bases). The length of the CDR3 is 13 residues. CDR1 SQVTM and CDR2 ANQGSEA come from the germline V gene. Trimming removed 7 bases at V and 5 bases at J, with 17 bases between. The CDR3, as DNA: TGCAGCGGCCTCTCGACAGTAACGTATGGCTACACCTTC. Translated, it gives CSGLSTVTYGYTF.

The chain recombines TRBV6-5 with TRBJ1-2; 7 bases match TRBD1. V was clipped by 6 bases and J by 8 bases; unmatched bases: 18. In germline, CDR1 is MNHEY, CDR2 SVGAGI. The CDR3 loop spans 16 amino acids. The chain's CDR3 is CASRTKGAGSVSGYTF. In DNA, the CDR3 is TGTGCCAGCAGAACCAAGGGGGCAGGCTCGGTCAGCGGCTACACCTTC.

This clonotype came up a few times. The chain links TRBV5-1 to TRBJ2-5; D is uncertain. Germline V lookup: CDR1 SGHRS, CDR2 YFSETQ. Trimming stripped 3 bases from V and 5 bases from J, with 11 bases between. The CDR3 loop spans 13 amino acids. CDR3 coding DNA: TGCGCCAGCAGCTCGGTACAAGGGGAGACCCAGTACTTC. This encodes CASSSVQGETQYF.

Written as DNA, the CDR3 is TGCAGCGGACGGGATCAAGCCAAAAACATTCAGTACTTC. It translates to CSGRDQAKNIQYF. This chain joins TRBV29-1 and TRBJ2-4, with D perhaps TRBD2 (5 bases). V dropped 7 bases and J dropped 0 bases, with 10 bases sitting between them. The germline CDR1 and CDR2 sequences are SQVTM and ANQGSEA. The CDR3 totals 13 residues.

There are a few counts of this clonotype. This chain uses TRBV28 with TRBJ2-5; D remains ambiguous. The CDR3 is 14 amino acids. Germline V CDR1 and CDR2: MDHEN, SYDVKM. V was clipped by 6 bases and J by 4 bases, with 15 bases between them. The CDR3 protein is CASSRPLPPETQYF. DNA of the CDR3: TGTGCCAGCAGCCGCCCCCTCCCCCCAGAGACCCAGTACTTC.

This clonotype occurred many times. This chain connects TRBV6-2 or TRBV6-3 to TRBJ2-3; D possibly corresponds to TRBD2 (7 bases). This CDR3 contains 17 residues. V lost 4 bases to trimming and J lost 5 bases, with 22 bases between them. Germline loops: CDR1 MNHEY, CDR2 SVGEGT. CDR3 sequence: CASSSVRVGGAVDTQYF. In nucleotides, the CDR3 is TGTGCCAGCAGTTCCGTCCGAGTTGGGGGGGCCGTAGATACGCAGTATTTT.